This T cell receptor (beta chain) was sequenced for a study of graft-versus-host responses after intestinal transplantation. Whole-study results and caveats: Early after transplant, HvG clones declined as circulating GvH clones peaked.

This clone occurred once. Its target is not known. Clones were sequenced by immunoSEQ multiplex PCR, and TCRdb holds only the in-frame ones, with some missing. The data show fewer than 70,000 clones, about nine tenths seen once. The posterior iliac crest or another site supplied bone marrow after transplant. The CDR3 is 18 amino acids. The germline V gene encodes CDR1 SGHTA and CDR2 FQGNSA. V lost 0 bases, J lost 5 bases, and 12 bases stayed unmatched. The chain links TRBV7-2 to TRBJ2-1; 8 bases are shared with TRBD2. This clonotype was obtained from a human patient who received an intestinal transplant, so some T cells may come from the graft donor. This sample comprised bone marrow, obtained 734 days after intestinal transplantation. The CDR3 DNA follows: TGTGCCAGCAGCTTAGCGGTGGGGGTAGCGGGGCCCCACAATGAGCAGTTCTTC. It translates to CASSLAVGVAGPHNEQFF.